This TCR beta chain was observed in a study of CD8 T cells in Susac syndrome. The germline CDR1 and CDR2 sequences are LNHNV and YYDKDF (reference sequence). The CDR3 length is 16 residues. V lost 0 bases, J lost 2 bases, and 4 bases stayed unmatched. RNA, at about 0.45 to 1 ug, was reverse transcribed with random hexamers. TCRdb re-called the immunoSEQ multiplex PCR reads through MiXCR, storing one row per CDR3 protein. The sample yields 67,000 or so distinct CDR3 sequences, roughly 93% seen once. The TCR comes from a human donor with Susac syndrome. The chain couples TRBV15 to TRBJ2-7; 10 bases line up with TRBD2. Material: CD4+ T cells from PBMCs. The CDR3 here is CATSREPTSGAYEQYF. The CDR3 DNA sequence: TGTGCCACCAGCAGAGAACCTACTAGCGGGGCCTACGAGCAGTACTTC.